Below, 18 T cell receptor beta chains from the same sample are listed, as sequenced in a study of blood T cell repertoires in COVID-19. The data were produced by immunoSEQ multiplex PCR, yet TCRdb's version contains in-frame clones alone and is incomplete. The sample lists about 370,000 clones; 80% to 95% were seen once. Source material: PBMCs or T cells enriched from blood (not recorded which). Receptors were obtained from a woman aged 40 to 50 who had been exposed to COVID-19.

A single count supports this clone. The V call is TRBV30, the J call TRBJ1-6, with D uncertain. This CDR3 spans 13 amino acids. The V end lost 2 bases, the J end lost 8 bases, and 10 bases lay between the germline ends. Germline CDR1 is GTSNPN and CDR2 is SVGIG (reference sequence). The CDR3 DNA reads as TGTGCCTGGAGTCAGAGGGAAGATTCACCCCTCCACTTT. This codes for CAWSQREDSPLHF.

This chain joins TRBV12-3 or TRBV12-4 and TRBJ1-2, with a weak D call TRBD1 (6 bases). This CDR3 region has 13 residues. V lost 5 bases, J lost 4 bases, and 11 bases lay in between. DNA of the CDR3: TGTGCCAGCAGTCCCGCGGGGGCCTATGGCTACACCTTC. As protein: CASSPAGAYGYTF.

The rearrangement joins TRBV10-3 to TRBJ1-1; the match to TRBD1 covers 8 bases. Trimming at V came to 11 bases and at J to 4 bases, leaving 9 bases not matched to a gene. The CDR3 runs 13 residues. Looked up from germline, CDR1 is ENHRY and CDR2 is SYGVKD. The CDR3 sequence: CAACRQGSTEAFF. The DNA for the CDR3 is TGTGCCGCTTGCCGACAGGGGAGCACTGAAGCTTTCTTT.

This chain uses TRBV9 with TRBJ1-3; possibly TRBD1 for D (6 bases). The CDR3 covers 17 residues. Germline V gene sequence: CDR1 SGDLS, CDR2 YYNGEE. Trimming removed 2 bases from V and 2 bases from J, with 17 bases in between. The CDR3 here is CASSVAAGGATGNTIYF. The CDR3, as DNA: TGTGCCAGCAGCGTGGCGGCGGGGGGCGCAACTGGAAACACCATATATTTT.

The genes are TRBV5-1 and TRBJ1-2, with 8 bases lining up with TRBD1. The germline CDR1 and CDR2 sequences are SGHRS and YFSETQ. The CDR3 runs 18 residues. The V and J ends lost 4 bases and 4 bases, in that order; junction bases with no gene match: 18. The CDR3 nucleotides read TGCGCCAGCAGCCCGGGGGTTGGACAGGGTTTACGATCCTATGGCTACACCTTC. This sequence encodes CASSPGVGQGLRSYGYTF.

The J gene is TRBJ1-2, the V gene TRBV3-1 (or the pseudogene TRBV3-2); D possibly corresponds to TRBD1 (6 bases). The CDR3 length is 17 residues. The V and J ends lost 1 base and 5 bases respectively, with 20 bases between them. Germline V lookup: CDR1 LGHDT, CDR2 YNNKEL (reference sequence). CDR3 in DNA: TGTGCCAGCAGCCAAGTCACCGGACGATTAACAGGGTATGGCTACACCTTC. Protein sequence: CASSQVTGRLTGYGYTF.

The chain carries TRBV12-3 or TRBV12-4 and TRBJ2-7; 7 positions match TRBD1. V lost 2 bases, J lost 2 bases, and 0 bases stayed unmatched. This CDR3 has 13 residues. DNA of the CDR3: TGTGCCAGCAGTTTACAGGGGGCCTACGAGCAGTACTTC. It specifies CASSLQGAYEQYF.

The chain carries TRBV4-1 and TRBJ2-1; 7 nucleotides align to TRBD1. Trimming cost V 0 bases and J 0 bases; bases outside gene matches: 8. Germline V gives CDR1 MGHRA, CDR2 YSYEKL. The CDR3 extends over 18 amino acids. The CDR3 sequence is CASSQDPIGGSSYNEQFF. The CDR3 DNA reads as TGCGCCAGCAGCCAAGATCCGATAGGGGGCAGCTCCTACAATGAGCAGTTCTTC.

The rearrangement links TRBV28 to TRBJ1-5, with D perhaps TRBD1 (5 bases). CDR3 length equals 14 residues. CDR1 and CDR2 (germline): MDHEN, SYDVKM. Trimming shortened V by 3 bases and J by 2 bases, and 8 bases separated the two germline ends. CDR3 region: CASSFGHGNQPQHF. The CDR3 DNA sequence: TGTGCCAGCAGTTTTGGACACGGCAATCAGCCCCAGCATTTT.

The chain recombines TRBV24-1 with TRBJ1-2, with no clear D. V gave up 1 base and J gave up 8 bases, with 10 bases separating them. The V gene's germline CDR1 is KGHDR and CDR2 SFDVKD. This CDR3 comprises 13 residues. The CDR3 sequence: CATSDFGEQGYTF. The CDR3 DNA is TGTGCCACCAGTGATTTTGGGGAGCAGGGCTACACCTTC.

The rearrangement joins TRBV19 to TRBJ1-3, with TRBD1 identical over 8 bases. Trimming took 2 bases from V and 0 from J; bases not matched to a gene: 6. From germline, CDR1 is LNHDA and CDR2 SQIVND (reference sequence). The CDR3 extends over 17 amino acids. In DNA, the CDR3 is TGTGCCAGTAGTATACGACAGGGGAGGAACTCTGGAAACACCATATATTTT. Protein: CASSIRQGRNSGNTIYF.

This clone has a handful of counts. This sequence joins TRBV3-1 (or the pseudogene TRBV3-2) and TRBJ1-2; weak D call: TRBD1 (5 bases). Looked up from germline, CDR1 is LGHDT and CDR2 is YNNKEL (reference sequence). Trimming pared 4 bases from V and 4 bases from J, leaving 19 bases between. The CDR3 contains 16 residues. CDR3 protein: CASSPTFHGGGYGYTF. The CDR3 DNA is TGTGCCAGCAGCCCCACATTTCATGGGGGAGGCTATGGCTACACCTTC.

The chain uses TRBV4-1 and TRBJ1-1; 9 bases are shared with TRBD1. CDR3 length: 13 residues. V shed 4 bases, J shed 7 bases, and the junction held 4 bases outside the gene matches. Germline V gene lookup returns CDR1 MGHRA and CDR2 YSYEKL. CDR3 sequence reads: CASSRRQGDEAFF. CDR3 DNA sequence: TGCGCCAGCAGCCGACGACAGGGGGATGAAGCTTTCTTT.

V and J are TRBV7-8 and TRBJ1-6, with D possibly being TRBD1 (6 bases). V was clipped by 4 bases and J by 7 bases, with 20 bases between them. The CDR3 runs to 17 residues. CDR1 SGHVS and CDR2 FQNEAQ come from the germline V gene. The CDR3 nucleotides are TGTGCCAGCAGCTCCTCAGGACAGAACCTCCACAATTCACCCCTCCACTTT. Translated: CASSSSGQNLHNSPLHF. Together with reference TRBV7-8 and TRBJ1-6, the CDR3 gives the full variable domain: GAGVSQSPRYKVAKRGQDVALRCDPISGHVSLFWYQQALGQGPEFLTYFQNEAQLDKSGLPSDRFFAERPEGSVSTLKIQRTQQEDSAVYLCASSSSGQNLHNSPLHFGNGTRLTVT.

The chain recombines TRBV7-2 with TRBJ2-3, with 11 bases that match TRBD2. Trimming took 2 bases from V and 2 from J; bases not matched to a gene: 12. This CDR3 region has 19 residues. Germline assignment: CDR1 SGHTA and CDR2 FQGNSA. CDR3 sequence: CASSLLFPLAGGYTDTQYF. CDR3 DNA sequence: TGTGCCAGCAGCTTACTCTTCCCTCTAGCGGGGGGCTACACAGATACGCAGTATTTT.

V is TRBV10-1 and J is TRBJ2-1; TRBD1 matches at 8 bases. This CDR3 comprises 13 residues. Trimming took 3 bases from V and 8 from J; bases not matched to a gene: 3. Germline CDR1 is WNHNN and CDR2 is SYGVQD (reference sequence). The CDR3 loop reads CASSDRTGYEQFF. In nucleotides, the CDR3 is TGCGCCAGCAGTGATAGGACAGGGTATGAGCAGTTCTTC.

The chain combines TRBV5-5 with TRBJ1-1, with 8 nucleotides matching TRBD1. Germline loops: CDR1 SGHKS, CDR2 YYEKEE (reference sequence). The CDR3 runs 17 residues. Unmatched junction bases numbered 14, after V lost 3 bases and J lost 4 bases. CDR3 sequence: CASSSLRLLDRGTEAFF. As DNA, the CDR3 is TGTGCCAGCAGCTCCCTCCGTCTCTTAGACAGGGGCACTGAAGCTTTCTTT. The variable domain in full, with the rest retrieved from reference TRBV5-5 and TRBJ1-1, is DAGVTQSPTHLIKTRGQQVTLRCSPISGHKSVSWYQQVLGQGPQFIFQYYEKEERGRGNFPDRFSARQFPNYSSELNVNALLLGDSALYLCASSSLRLLDRGTEAFFGQGTRLTVV.

This chain uses TRBV19 with TRBJ1-2, with D tentatively TRBD1 (5 bases). Deletions cut 1 base from V and 3 bases from J, with 15 bases between. The germline gives CDR1 LNHDA, CDR2 SQIVND (reference sequence). The CDR3 totals 16 residues. The CDR3 here is CASSIGSGVRDYGYTF. The CDR3, as DNA: TGTGCCAGTAGTATAGGATCGGGGGTTCGGGACTATGGCTACACCTTC.